The text below deals with one T cell receptor (beta chain). As to time point: cycle 4 day 1 (C4D1), after 5 to 7 weeks of nivolumab. All the patients suffered relapse after autologous stem cell transplantation, and brentuximab vedotin exposure differed. The CDR3 runs 15 residues. Trimming took 3 bases from V and 6 from J, leaving 17 bases between them. CDR1 LNHDA and CDR2 SQIVND come from the germline V gene (reference sequence). This sample stems from a study of PD-1 blockade in classical Hodgkin lymphoma. Here immunoSEQ multiplex PCR was the method, and the copy in TCRdb shows in-frame clones only, minus some. The sample records some 33,000 clones, approximately 70% being singletons.

Sample: peripheral blood mononuclear cells (PBMCs), taken before the fourth cycle of nivolumab. The J gene is TRBJ1-2, the V gene TRBV19, with TRBD1 as a possible D gene (6 bases). The receptor's source is a human donor with classical Hodgkin lymphoma. DNA of the CDR3: TGTGCCAGTAGTATTGGGGCCCTGGGGGGCCATGGCTACACCTTC. Protein: CASSIGALGGHGYTF. Complete variable domain (other parts from reference TRBV19 and TRBJ1-2): DGGITQSPKYLFRKEGQNVTLSCEQNLNHDAMYWYRQDPGQGLRLIYYSQIVNDFQKGDIAEGYSVSREKKESFPLTVTSAQKNPTAFYLCASSIGALGGHGYTFGSGTRLTVV.